The clone carrying this T cell receptor (beta chain) was picked up one time. As yet, its antigen is unknown. These data originate in a study of PD-1 blockade in classical Hodgkin lymphoma. Study-level information: Once every 2 weeks, patients received intravenous nivolumab at 3 mg/kg.

All the patients suffered relapse after autologous stem cell transplantation, and brentuximab vedotin exposure differed. Best responses were complete response, partial response or progressive disease. Clones were sequenced by immunoSEQ multiplex PCR, and TCRdb holds only the in-frame ones, with some missing. The data show approximately 60,000 clones, approximately 89% seen once. This CDR3 spans 13 amino acids. The V gene's germline CDR1 is SGHNT and CDR2 YENEEA. The V and J ends lost 1 base and 4 bases respectively, with 7 bases between them. General observations from the study: Sources of repertoire differences remain undefined, possibly disease activity or prior therapy. Newly diagnosed patients reportedly trailed healthy donors in baseline TCR diversity.

The chain couples TRBV11-3 to TRBJ2-5, with no clear D. This material consisted of peripheral blood mononuclear cells (PBMCs), taken at baseline. The sequence derives from a human donor with classical Hodgkin lymphoma. The CDR3 DNA follows: TGTGCCAGCAGCTTAGGTCCGGGAGAGACCCAGTACTTC. Amino acid sequence: CASSLGPGETQYF.